These T cell receptor beta chains were read from a single sample in a study of memory CD4+ T cells and cytomegalovirus serostatus. Here immunoSEQ multiplex PCR was the method, and the copy in TCRdb shows in-frame clones only, minus some. The data hold about 41,000 clones, with about 85% observed a single time. Sequencing was performed on memory CD4+ T cells from blood. All receptors derive from an adult in good health and CMV-seronegative. The CDR3 runs from the conserved cysteine through the conserved F or W. The order of the fields is J gene, clone size, V gene, D gene, CDR3 DNA, CDR3 protein. A D gene is named only where the DNA matches it firmly. Clone size, where shown, is once, few, many, or a class for clones that have expanded.

j_call: TRBJ1-6; clone_size: -; v_call: TRBV4-3; d_call: -; cdr3_nt: TGCGCCAGCAGCCAAGTGGACAGCGATAATTCACCCCTCCACTTT; cdr3_aa: CASSQVDSDNSPLHF
j_call: TRBJ1-5; clone_size: -; v_call: TRBV5-8; d_call: -; cdr3_nt: TGTGCCAGCAGGACCGGAGGGGTACGGAATCAGCCCCAGCATTTT; cdr3_aa: CASRTGGVRNQPQHF
j_call: TRBJ2-3; clone_size: -; v_call: TRBV19; d_call: TRBD2; cdr3_nt: TGTGCCAGTAGTGCGGGGGGATACTACTCTAGCACAGATACGCAGTATTTT; cdr3_aa: CASSAGGYYSSTDTQYF
j_call: TRBJ1-6; clone_size: few; v_call: TRBV6-5; d_call: TRBD1; cdr3_nt: TGTGCCAGCATGACAGGGGGCAATACCCTCCACTTT; cdr3_aa: CASMTGGNTLHF
j_call: TRBJ2-1; clone_size: once; v_call: TRBV7-2; d_call: -; cdr3_nt: TGTGCCAGCAGCTTAGCTAGCGTGGGAGATGAGCAGTTCTTC; cdr3_aa: CASSLASVGDEQFF
j_call: TRBJ2-2; clone_size: -; v_call: TRBV19; d_call: TRBD1; cdr3_nt: TGTGCCAGTAGTGGACAGGGGAAATGGACCGGGGAGCTGTTTTTT; cdr3_aa: CASSGQGKWTGELFF
j_call: TRBJ1-1; clone_size: -; v_call: TRBV10-1; d_call: -; cdr3_nt: TGCGCCAGCAGAGAAAGGAGGGGCTCGAGGTGTAGACCTGAAGCTTTCTTT; cdr3_aa: CASRERRGSRCRPEAFF
j_call: TRBJ1-1; clone_size: -; v_call: TRBV6-6; d_call: -; cdr3_nt: TGTGCCAGCAGTGTCGGACACTTGAACACTGAAGCTTTCTTT; cdr3_aa: CASSVGHLNTEAFF
j_call: TRBJ2-2; clone_size: -; v_call: TRBV7-3; d_call: TRBD2; cdr3_nt: TGTGCCAGCAGGGGTTCGCGGGGGGGTGCCGGGGAGCTGTTTTTT; cdr3_aa: CASRGSRGGAGELFF
j_call: TRBJ2-3; clone_size: -; v_call: TRBV4-2; d_call: TRBD2; cdr3_nt: TGTGCCAGCAGCAGCCAAGAGACTAGCGGGGGGACAGATACGCAGTATTTT; cdr3_aa: CASSSQETSGGTDTQYF
j_call: TRBJ1-3; clone_size: -; v_call: TRBV7-9; d_call: -; cdr3_nt: TGTGCCAGCAGCTTAGGGGACACCATATATTTT; cdr3_aa: CASSLGDTIYF
j_call: TRBJ1-5; clone_size: -; v_call: TRBV9; d_call: -; cdr3_nt: TGTGCCAGCAGCCCCAATGCGGGGGGGGATCAGCCCCAGCATTTT; cdr3_aa: CASSPNAGGDQPQHF
j_call: TRBJ2-7; clone_size: -; v_call: TRBV5-1; d_call: -; cdr3_nt: TGCGCCAGCAGCAGAACAAGTTCCTACGAGCAGTACTTC; cdr3_aa: CASSRTSSYEQYF
j_call: TRBJ1-5; clone_size: -; v_call: TRBV7-9; d_call: -; cdr3_nt: TGTGCCAGCAGCTTAGGGGACGCCTCCAATCAGCCCCAGCATTTT; cdr3_aa: CASSLGDASNQPQHF
j_call: TRBJ1-1; clone_size: few; v_call: TRBV2; d_call: -; cdr3_nt: TGTGCCAGCAGGCTAGACAGAGCCGAAGCTTTCTTT; cdr3_aa: CASRLDRAEAFF
j_call: TRBJ1-5; clone_size: -; v_call: TRBV30; d_call: -; cdr3_nt: TGTGCCTGGAACAATCCCACTCGGGGTAATCAGCCCCAGCATTTT; cdr3_aa: CAWNNPTRGNQPQHF
j_call: TRBJ1-5; clone_size: -; v_call: TRBV28; d_call: -; cdr3_nt: TGTGCCAGCAGTTTTAGTACGAGGGCGAGGCAGCCCCAGCATTTT; cdr3_aa: CASSFSTRARQPQHF
j_call: TRBJ1-5; clone_size: few; v_call: TRBV30; d_call: TRBD1; cdr3_nt: TGTGCCTGGAGGCCACCAGGGGGAAGGGATCAGCCCCAGCATTTT; cdr3_aa: CAWRPPGGRDQPQHF
j_call: TRBJ1-3; clone_size: once; v_call: TRBV10-3; d_call: -; cdr3_nt: TGTGCCATCACGGCGGGGGCGAGGTCTGGAAACACCATATATTTT; cdr3_aa: CAITAGARSGNTIYF
j_call: TRBJ1-3; clone_size: -; v_call: TRBV2; d_call: -; cdr3_nt: TGTGCCAGCAGTGATCCCCTCGGGGGGCTGGGAAACACCATATATTTT; cdr3_aa: CASSDPLGGLGNTIYF
j_call: TRBJ1-2; clone_size: -; v_call: TRBV13; d_call: -; cdr3_nt: TGTGCCAGCAGCCCGGGACCACGTAACTATGGCTACACCTTC; cdr3_aa: CASSPGPRNYGYTF
j_call: TRBJ1-3; clone_size: -; v_call: TRBV25-1; d_call: TRBD1; cdr3_nt: TGTGCCAGCCAGACAGGGGCCTCTCCAAACACCATATATTTT; cdr3_aa: CASQTGASPNTIYF
j_call: TRBJ2-3; clone_size: -; v_call: TRBV10-3; d_call: TRBD2; cdr3_nt: TGTGCCATCAGTGAACGGGGGACTAGCGGGGTCACAGATACGCAGTATTTT; cdr3_aa: CAISERGTSGVTDTQYF
j_call: TRBJ1-1; clone_size: -; v_call: TRBV4-2; d_call: -; cdr3_nt: TGTGCCAGCAGCCAAGATCGGAAGGGAATGAACACTGAAGCTTTCTTT; cdr3_aa: CASSQDRKGMNTEAFF
j_call: TRBJ2-1; clone_size: once; v_call: TRBV5-4; d_call: -; cdr3_nt: TGTGCCAGCAGCCCCGACAGCCGCTACAATGAGCAGTTCTTC; cdr3_aa: CASSPDSRYNEQFF
j_call: TRBJ2-1; clone_size: -; v_call: TRBV11-1; d_call: -; cdr3_nt: TGTGCCAGCAGCCCCCGTCCGGGGGAAGATGAGCAGTTCTTC; cdr3_aa: CASSPRPGEDEQFF
j_call: TRBJ1-2; clone_size: -; v_call: TRBV11-3; d_call: -; cdr3_nt: TGTGCCAGCAGCTTGTTTTCTTCGGGACTGAGATCTGATGGCTACACCTTC; cdr3_aa: CASSLFSSGLRSDGYTF
j_call: TRBJ2-7; clone_size: once; v_call: TRBV18; d_call: -; cdr3_nt: TGTGCCAGCTCCGACCGGGACCGGCTCTCCTACGAGCAGTACTTC; cdr3_aa: CASSDRDRLSYEQYF
j_call: TRBJ1-2; clone_size: few; v_call: TRBV19; d_call: -; cdr3_nt: TGTGCCAGTAGTGGAGAGTTGGGCAGAACTAACTATGGCTACACCTTC; cdr3_aa: CASSGELGRTNYGYTF
j_call: TRBJ1-4; clone_size: -; v_call: TRBV7-2; d_call: -; cdr3_nt: TGTGCCAGCAGCTTAGCAATCCAGGGTGAAAAACTGTTTTTT; cdr3_aa: CASSLAIQGEKLFF
j_call: TRBJ2-1; clone_size: -; v_call: TRBV4-2; d_call: -; cdr3_nt: TGTGCCAGCAGCCAAGTTTCCGGGTATGAGCAGTTCTTC; cdr3_aa: CASSQVSGYEQFF
j_call: TRBJ2-3; clone_size: -; v_call: TRBV30; d_call: TRBD2; cdr3_nt: TGTGCCTGGGCTAGCGGTAGCACAGATACGCAGTATTTT; cdr3_aa: CAWASGSTDTQYF
j_call: TRBJ2-5; clone_size: -; v_call: TRBV30; d_call: -; cdr3_nt: TGTGCCTGGAGTGGGGGGCTACAAGAGACCCAGTACTTC; cdr3_aa: CAWSGGLQETQYF
j_call: TRBJ1-1; clone_size: -; v_call: TRBV7-9; d_call: -; cdr3_nt: TGTGCCAGCAGTATGGACGGGAACACTGAAGCTTTCTTT; cdr3_aa: CASSMDGNTEAFF
j_call: TRBJ2-5; clone_size: -; v_call: TRBV19; d_call: TRBD1; cdr3_nt: TGTGCCAGTAGTCGGACAGGGGGCGTGGAGACCCAGTACTTC; cdr3_aa: CASSRTGGVETQYF